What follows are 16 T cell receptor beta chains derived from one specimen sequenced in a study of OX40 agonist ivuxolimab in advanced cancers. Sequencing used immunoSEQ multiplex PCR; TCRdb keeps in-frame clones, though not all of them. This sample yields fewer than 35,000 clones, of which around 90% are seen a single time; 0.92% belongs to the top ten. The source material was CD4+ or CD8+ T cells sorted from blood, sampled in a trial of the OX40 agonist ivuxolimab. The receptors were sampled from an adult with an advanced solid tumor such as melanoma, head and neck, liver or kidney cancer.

The CDR3 sequence: CASSLKTSGSNTGELFF. The CDR3 DNA follows: TGTGCCAGCAGCTTAAAGACTAGCGGATCGAACACCGGGGAGCTGTTTTTT. The V and J genes are TRBV7-8 and TRBJ2-2; 9 positions match TRBD2. This CDR3 contains 17 residues. The junction had 4 bases not matched to a gene; V was cut back by 2 bases and J by 0 bases. CDR1 and CDR2 from the germline V gene are SGHVS and FQNEAQ. The full variable domain, its missing parts supplied by reference TRBV7-8 and TRBJ2-2, is GAGVSQSPRYKVAKRGQDVALRCDPISGHVSLFWYQQALGQGPEFLTYFQNEAQLDKSGLPSDRFFAERPEGSVSTLKIQRTQQEDSAVYLCASSLKTSGSNTGELFFGEGSRLTVL.

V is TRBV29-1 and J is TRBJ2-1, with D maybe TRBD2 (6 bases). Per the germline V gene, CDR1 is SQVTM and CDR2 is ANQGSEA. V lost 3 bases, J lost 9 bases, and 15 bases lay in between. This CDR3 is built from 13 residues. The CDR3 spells CSVDRSGGREQFF. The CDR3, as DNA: TGCAGCGTTGATAGGTCCGGGGGTCGTGAGCAGTTCTTC.

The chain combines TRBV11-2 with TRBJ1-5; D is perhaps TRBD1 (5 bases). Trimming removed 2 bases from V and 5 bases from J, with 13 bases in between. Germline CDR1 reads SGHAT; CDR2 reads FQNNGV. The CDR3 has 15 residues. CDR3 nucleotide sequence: TGTGCCAGCAGCTTACTGGGGCGTAACGATCAGCCCCAGCATTTT. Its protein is CASSLLGRNDQPQHF.

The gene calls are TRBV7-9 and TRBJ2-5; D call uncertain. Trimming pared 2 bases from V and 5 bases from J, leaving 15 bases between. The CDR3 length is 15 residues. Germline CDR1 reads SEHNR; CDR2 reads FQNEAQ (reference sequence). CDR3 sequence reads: CASSLSGRRLETQYF. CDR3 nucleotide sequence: TGTGCCAGCAGCTTAAGTGGGCGGCGATTGGAGACCCAGTACTTC.

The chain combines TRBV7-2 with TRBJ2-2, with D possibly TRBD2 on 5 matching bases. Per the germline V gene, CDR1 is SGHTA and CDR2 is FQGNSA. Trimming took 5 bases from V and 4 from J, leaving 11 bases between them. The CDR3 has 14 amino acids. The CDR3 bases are TGTGCCAGCAGCCCCCGCCTAGCCACCGGGGAGCTGTTTTTT. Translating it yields CASSPRLATGELFF.

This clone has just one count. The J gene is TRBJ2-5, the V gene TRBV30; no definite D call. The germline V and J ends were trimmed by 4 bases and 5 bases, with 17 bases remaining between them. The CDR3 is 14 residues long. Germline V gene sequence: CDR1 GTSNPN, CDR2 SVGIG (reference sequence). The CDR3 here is CAWTLLGLKETQYF. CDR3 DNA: TGTGCCTGGACTCTATTGGGCTTAAAGGAGACCCAGTACTTC.

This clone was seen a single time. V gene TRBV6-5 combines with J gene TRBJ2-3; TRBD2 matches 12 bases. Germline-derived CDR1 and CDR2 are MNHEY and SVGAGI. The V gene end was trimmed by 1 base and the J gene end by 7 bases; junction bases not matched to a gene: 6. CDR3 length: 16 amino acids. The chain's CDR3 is CASSYLSSGGENTQYF. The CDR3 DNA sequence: TGTGCCAGCAGTTACTTGTCTAGCGGGGGGGAAAATACGCAGTATTTT.

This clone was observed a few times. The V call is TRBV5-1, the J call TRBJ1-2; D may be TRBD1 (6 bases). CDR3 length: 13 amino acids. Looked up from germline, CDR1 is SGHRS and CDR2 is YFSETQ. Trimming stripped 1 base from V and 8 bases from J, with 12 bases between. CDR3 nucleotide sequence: TGCGCCAGCAGCTTGACAGGGCAGGGGGGCTACACCTTC. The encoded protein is CASSLTGQGGYTF.

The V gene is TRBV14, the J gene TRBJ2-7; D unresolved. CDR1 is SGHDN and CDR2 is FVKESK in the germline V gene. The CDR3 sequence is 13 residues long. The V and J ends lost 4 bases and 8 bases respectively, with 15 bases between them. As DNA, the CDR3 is TGTGCCAGCAGCCCCTTGGACGGTTACCAGCAGTACTTC. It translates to CASSPLDGYQQYF.

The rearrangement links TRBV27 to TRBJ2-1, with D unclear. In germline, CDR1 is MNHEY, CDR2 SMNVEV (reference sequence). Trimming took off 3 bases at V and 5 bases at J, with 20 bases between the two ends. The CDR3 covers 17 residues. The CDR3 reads CASSFVLGLDLNNEQFF. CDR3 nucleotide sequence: TGTGCCAGCAGTTTTGTATTAGGGCTCGACTTAAACAATGAGCAGTTCTTC.

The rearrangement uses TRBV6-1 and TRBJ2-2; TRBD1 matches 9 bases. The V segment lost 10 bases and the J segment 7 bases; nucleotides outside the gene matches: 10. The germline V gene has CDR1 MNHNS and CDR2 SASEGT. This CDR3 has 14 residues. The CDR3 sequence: CATTDRGGLGELFF. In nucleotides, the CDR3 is TGTGCCACCACGGACAGGGGCGGTCTCGGGGAGCTGTTTTTT.

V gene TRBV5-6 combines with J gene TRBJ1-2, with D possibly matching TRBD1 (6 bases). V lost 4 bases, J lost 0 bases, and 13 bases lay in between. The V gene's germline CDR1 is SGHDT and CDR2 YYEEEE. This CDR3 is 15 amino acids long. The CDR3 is CASSPRTVSNYGYTF. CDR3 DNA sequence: TGTGCCAGCAGCCCAAGGACAGTTTCTAACTATGGCTACACCTTC.

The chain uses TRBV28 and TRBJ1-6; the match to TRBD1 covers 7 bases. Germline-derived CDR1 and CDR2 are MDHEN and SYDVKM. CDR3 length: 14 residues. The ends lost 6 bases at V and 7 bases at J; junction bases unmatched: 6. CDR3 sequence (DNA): TGTGCCAGCAGCAGCACAGGGGTGAATTCACCCCTCCACTTT. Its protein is CASSSTGVNSPLHF.

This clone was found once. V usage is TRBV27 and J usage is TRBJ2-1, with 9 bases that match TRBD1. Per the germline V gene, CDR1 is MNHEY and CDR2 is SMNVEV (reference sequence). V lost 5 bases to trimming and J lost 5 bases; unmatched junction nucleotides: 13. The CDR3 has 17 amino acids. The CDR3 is CASSPDSGTGPHNEQFF. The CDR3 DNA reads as TGTGCCAGCAGTCCAGATTCCGGGACAGGGCCCCACAATGAGCAGTTCTTC.

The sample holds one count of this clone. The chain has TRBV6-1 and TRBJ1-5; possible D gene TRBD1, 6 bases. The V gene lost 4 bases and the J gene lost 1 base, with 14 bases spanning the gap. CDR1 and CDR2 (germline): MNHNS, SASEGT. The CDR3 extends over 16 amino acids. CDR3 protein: CASSGDRRLSNQPQHF. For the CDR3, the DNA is TGTGCCAGCAGTGGTGACAGGAGATTGAGCAATCAGCCCCAGCATTTT.

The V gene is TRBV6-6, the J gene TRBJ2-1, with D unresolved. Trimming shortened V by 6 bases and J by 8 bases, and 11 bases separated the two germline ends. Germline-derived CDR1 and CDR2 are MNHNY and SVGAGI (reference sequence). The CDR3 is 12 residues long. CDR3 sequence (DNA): TGTGCCAGCAGCCCTCGGGTGGATGAGCAGTTCTTC. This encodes CASSPRVDEQFF.